This passage covers 12 T cell receptor beta chains from one sample sequenced in a study of post-analysis software for immune sequencing data. Study-level findings and limits: TRBV segments more frequent in patients than in controls numbered roughly five and included TRBV5-6, TRBV5-1 and TRBV20-1.

cDNA libraries for TCR beta contained unique molecular identifiers. TCRdb redid the calling of the PCR reads with MiXCR, one entry per CDR3 protein. The data show hundreds of thousands of distinct CDR3 sequences, 53% seen once. No cognate antigen is known for these TCRs. The source material was blood. These receptors originate from a girl aged 10 to 17 with multiple sclerosis.

The chain links TRBV3-1 to TRBJ2-1; possible D gene TRBD1, 6 bases. Trimming took 5 bases from V and 2 from J, leaving 13 bases between them. The CDR3 sequence is 15 residues long. Germline V gene data show CDR1 as LGHDT and CDR2 as YNNKEL (reference sequence). The CDR3 spells CASSTPQGAYNEQFF. The CDR3 DNA is TGTGCCAGCAGCACCCCACAGGGTGCCTACAATGAGCAGTTCTTC.

This CDR3 is CASSQSSGGFLNEQFF. Here the CDR3 DNA reads TGCGCCAGCAGCCAATCGAGCGGGGGGTTCCTGAATGAGCAGTTCTTC. The chain combines TRBV4-1 with TRBJ2-1; 9 bases align to TRBD2. Germline V lookup: CDR1 MGHRA, CDR2 YSYEKL. This CDR3 contains 16 residues. The V segment lost 2 bases and the J segment 7 bases; nucleotides outside the gene matches: 9.

This clonotype was observed a handful of times. The chain joins TRBV7-2 to TRBJ1-2, with D perhaps TRBD1 (5 bases). Deletions cut 5 bases from V and 2 bases from J, with 12 bases between. The CDR3 spans 14 residues. The germline V gene encodes CDR1 SGHTA and CDR2 FQGNSA. The CDR3: CASSPRDGNYGYTF. The CDR3 bases are TGTGCCAGCAGCCCTCGGGACGGAAACTATGGCTACACCTTC.

The chain couples TRBV7-3 to TRBJ2-1; 14 bases fit TRBD2. The V and J ends lost 0 bases and 5 bases, in that order; junction bases with no gene match: 9. The CDR3 is 19 amino acids. CDR1 and CDR2 (germline): SGHTA, FQGTGA. CDR3 amino acids: CASSLTAGTSGRRDNEQFF. Here the CDR3 DNA reads TGTGCCAGCAGCTTAACGGCCGGGACTAGCGGGAGAAGGGACAATGAGCAGTTCTTC.

The chain recombines TRBV21-1 with TRBJ2-5; the DNA was not compared with TRBD2, the D call given in the table. TRBV21-1 represents a pseudogene. This CDR3 has 16 amino acids. CDR3 in DNA: TGTGCCAGCAGCAAAGACCCAGGGCCTCTCCAAGAGACCCAGTACTTC. Translated, it gives CASSKDPGPLQETQYF.

The chain uses TRBV7-9 and TRBJ2-1, with D possibly being TRBD1 or TRBD2 (5 bases each). Trimming removed 2 bases at V and 5 bases at J, with 28 bases between. CDR3 length: 20 amino acids. Germline V gives CDR1 SEHNR, CDR2 FQNEAQ (reference sequence). The CDR3 protein is CASSLIRWLTEREKDNEQFF. CDR3 bases: TGTGCCAGCAGCTTAATTCGTTGGCTGACAGAGAGGGAGAAAGACAATGAGCAGTTCTTC.

V is TRBV29-1 and J is TRBJ1-2; 8 nucleotides match TRBD1. The V gene end was trimmed by 6 bases and the J gene end by 7 bases; junction bases not matched to a gene: 13. This CDR3 is 14 amino acids long. The germline gives CDR1 SQVTM, CDR2 ANQGSEA. The CDR3 loop reads CSVGGQGGFRGYTF. The CDR3 DNA follows: TGCAGCGTGGGTGGACAGGGAGGATTCCGTGGCTACACCTTC.

The chain is built from TRBV4-1 and TRBJ2-7; 13 nucleotides align to TRBD2. This CDR3 contains 16 residues. The trim removed 4 bases at V and 5 bases at J, leaving 8 bases unmatched. Per germline, CDR1 MGHRA and CDR2 YSYEKL. The CDR3 DNA sequence: TGCGCCAGCAGCCGACCCGGACTAGCGGGAGCCCACGAGCAGTACTTC. This translates into CASSRPGLAGAHEQYF.

The chain carries TRBV7-9 and TRBJ2-3; possibly TRBD1 for D (5 bases). Deletions cut 4 bases from V and 2 bases from J, with 10 bases between. Looked up from germline, CDR1 is SEHNR and CDR2 is FQNEAQ (reference sequence). CDR3 length equals 14 residues. CDR3 in amino acids: CASSYDRNTDTQYF. CDR3 DNA sequence: TGTGCCAGCAGCTACGACAGAAACACAGATACGCAGTATTTT.

The genes are TRBV20-1 and TRBJ2-1; no clear D. Germline V gene lookup returns CDR1 DFQATT and CDR2 SNEGSKA (reference sequence). V lost 0 bases and J 6 bases, leaving 6 bases between the germline ends. The CDR3 loop spans 12 amino acids. The CDR3 DNA follows: TGCAGTGCTAGAGATTCCAGCAATGAGCAGTTCTTC. Its protein is CSARDSSNEQFF.

The chain recombines TRBV29-1 with TRBJ2-1; TRBD1 might be the D (6 bases). Germline V gene lookup returns CDR1 SQVTM and CDR2 ANQGSEA. V lost 2 bases and J 6 bases, leaving 8 bases between the germline ends. This CDR3 is built from 12 residues. This chain's CDR3 is CSVEQGGNEQFF. The CDR3 DNA reads as TGCAGCGTTGAACAAGGGGGCAATGAGCAGTTCTTC.

This clonotype was observed a few times. The J gene is TRBJ1-2, the V gene TRBV10-2; tentatively, D is TRBD1 (5 bases). The CDR3 runs 14 residues. The germline gives CDR1 WSHSY, CDR2 SAAADI. Trimming removed 3 bases at V and 6 bases at J, with 14 bases between. The CDR3 loop reads CASSDKGWLNGYTF. CDR3 DNA: TGCGCCAGCAGTGATAAGGGGTGGTTAAATGGCTACACCTTC.